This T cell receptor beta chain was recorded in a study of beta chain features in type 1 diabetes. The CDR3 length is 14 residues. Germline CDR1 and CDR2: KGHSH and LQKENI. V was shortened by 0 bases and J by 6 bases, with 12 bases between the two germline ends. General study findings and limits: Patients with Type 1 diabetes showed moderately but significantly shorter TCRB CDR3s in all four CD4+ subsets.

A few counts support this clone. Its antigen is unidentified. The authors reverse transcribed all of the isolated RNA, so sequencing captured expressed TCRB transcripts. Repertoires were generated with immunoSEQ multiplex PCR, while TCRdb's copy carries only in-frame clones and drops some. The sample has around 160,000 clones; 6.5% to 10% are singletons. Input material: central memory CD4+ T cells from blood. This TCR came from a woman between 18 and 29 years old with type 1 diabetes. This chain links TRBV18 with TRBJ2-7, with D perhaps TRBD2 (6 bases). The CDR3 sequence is CASSPPGVAVEQYF. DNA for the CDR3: TGTGCCAGCTCACCACCGGGGGTAGCGGTCGAGCAGTACTTC. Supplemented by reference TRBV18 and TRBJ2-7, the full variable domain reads NAGVMQNPRHLVRRRGQEARLRCSPMKGHSHVYWYRQLPEEGLKFMVYLQKENIIDESGMPKERFSAEFPKEGPSILRIQQVVRGDSAAYFCASSPPGVAVEQYFGPGTRLTVT.